This T cell receptor beta chain came from a study of shared clonotypes between healthy human individuals. Several immunoSEQ 96-well plates shared each subset's DNA, each plate a replicate. Unsorted PBMC contributed about 270 ng DNA, tens of thousands of T cell genomes, to each replicate PCR. The method was immunoSEQ multiplex PCR; TCRdb's version includes in-frame clones alone and lacks a portion of them. The table has nearly 500,000 clones, 76% seen once. General study results and limits: Researchers sampled only blood; tissue repertoires likely differ.

This clone was detected many times. Antigen: not known. Other DNA sequences of this sample code for an identical CDR3. The sample was PBMCs. The TCR was taken from a woman aged 40 to 50 in good health. Some clones in this sample may be carry-over from other donors' samples.

Written as DNA, the CDR3 is TGTGCCAGCAGCTTCACAGGGAGGATGGGTGAAGCTTTCTTT. Translated: CASSFTGRMGEAFF. The J gene is TRBJ1-1, the V gene TRBV7-8; a possible D gene is TRBD1 (6 bases). V lost 3 bases, J lost 7 bases, and 15 bases lay in between. Germline values: CDR1 SGHVS, CDR2 FQNEAQ. CDR3 length: 14 amino acids. Filled out from reference TRBV7-8 and TRBJ1-1, the complete variable domain reads GAGVSQSPRYKVAKRGQDVALRCDPISGHVSLFWYQQALGQGPEFLTYFQNEAQLDKSGLPSDRFFAERPEGSVSTLKIQRTQQEDSAVYLCASSFTGRMGEAFFGQGTRLTVV.